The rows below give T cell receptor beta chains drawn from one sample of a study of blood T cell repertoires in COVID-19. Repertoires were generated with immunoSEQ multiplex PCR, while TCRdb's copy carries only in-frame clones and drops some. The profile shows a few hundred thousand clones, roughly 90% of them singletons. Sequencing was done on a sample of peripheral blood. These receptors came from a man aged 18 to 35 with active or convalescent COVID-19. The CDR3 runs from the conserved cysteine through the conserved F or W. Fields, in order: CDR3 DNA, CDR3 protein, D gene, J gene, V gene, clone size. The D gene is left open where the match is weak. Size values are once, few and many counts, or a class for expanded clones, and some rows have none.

CDR3nt: TGTGCCAGCAGCTTAGCCTCCGGGACAGGGGGTCGCCTCCAAGAGACCCAGTACTTC
CDR3aa: CASSLASGTGGRLQETQYF
d_gene: TRBD1
j_gene: TRBJ2-5
v_gene: TRBV7-9
abundance: .

CDR3nt: TGTGCCAGCAGCTCCACTAAAAATTCAAGGACTTTCTTT
CDR3aa: CASSSTKNSRTFF
d_gene: .
j_gene: TRBJ1-1
v_gene: TRBV7-3
abundance: few

CDR3nt: TGTGCCAGCAGCTTAGATTACGGGAGCACAGATACGCAGTATTTT
CDR3aa: CASSLDYGSTDTQYF
d_gene: .
j_gene: TRBJ2-3
v_gene: TRBV11-2
abundance: .

CDR3nt: TGTGCCATCTGGACAGGGGAATCCTACAATGAGCAGTTCTTC
CDR3aa: CAIWTGESYNEQFF
d_gene: TRBD1
j_gene: TRBJ2-1
v_gene: TRBV10-3
abundance: .

CDR3nt: TGTGCCAGCAGCTTCTCAAAGGGGGACCTAATCTCTGGAAACACCATATATTTT
CDR3aa: CASSFSKGDLISGNTIYF
d_gene: .
j_gene: TRBJ1-3
v_gene: TRBV7-9
abundance: .

CDR3nt: TGTGCCAGCAGCGTAGGGATACTAGCGGGAGGAGAGACCCAGTACTTC
CDR3aa: CASSVGILAGGETQYF
d_gene: TRBD2
j_gene: TRBJ2-5
v_gene: TRBV9
abundance: .

CDR3nt: TGTGCCAGCAGCTTATCCGGGACAGGGAATGAAAAACTGTTTTTT
CDR3aa: CASSLSGTGNEKLFF
d_gene: TRBD1
j_gene: TRBJ1-4
v_gene: TRBV7-9
abundance: .

CDR3nt: TGTGCCAGCAGCCCACAGGGGGCGAATAATTCACCCCTCCACTTT
CDR3aa: CASSPQGANNSPLHF
d_gene: TRBD1
j_gene: TRBJ1-6
v_gene: TRBV3-1/TRBV3-2
abundance: .

CDR3nt: TGCAGCGTAATAGCCGGGACAGGGCCGAATCAGCCCCAGCATTTT
CDR3aa: CSVIAGTGPNQPQHF
d_gene: TRBD1
j_gene: TRBJ1-5
v_gene: TRBV29-1
abundance: .

CDR3nt: TGCGCCAGCAGTGTAGGGGGGGTCGGCACTGAAGCTTTCTTT
CDR3aa: CASSVGGVGTEAFF
d_gene: .
j_gene: TRBJ1-1
v_gene: TRBV10-1
abundance: .

CDR3nt: TGTGCCAGCGGCGTGACAGGAAAGACTGAAGCTTTCTTT
CDR3aa: CASGVTGKTEAFF
d_gene: .
j_gene: TRBJ1-1
v_gene: TRBV13
abundance: .

CDR3nt: TGCGCCAGCAGCACATCCCTGAGCGGGAGGTCCTACGAGCAGTACTTC
CDR3aa: CASSTSLSGRSYEQYF
d_gene: TRBD2
j_gene: TRBJ2-7
v_gene: TRBV4-1
abundance: .

CDR3nt: TGTGCCAGCAGCCCGGGGGACAGGGATTATGGCTACACCTTC
CDR3aa: CASSPGDRDYGYTF
d_gene: TRBD1
j_gene: TRBJ1-2
v_gene: TRBV9
abundance: .

CDR3nt: TGTGCCAGCAGCTTATTTCTTATCGACGGGACAGTTACCTACGAGCAGTACTTC
CDR3aa: CASSLFLIDGTVTYEQYF
d_gene: TRBD1
j_gene: TRBJ2-7
v_gene: TRBV11-2
abundance: .

CDR3nt: TGTGCCAGCTCAGGGAGCTCCTACGAGCAGTACTTC
CDR3aa: CASSGSSYEQYF
d_gene: .
j_gene: TRBJ2-7
v_gene: TRBV18
abundance: .

CDR3nt: TGTGCCAGCAGCCCGGGACAGGGGTACAATGAGCAGTTCTTC
CDR3aa: CASSPGQGYNEQFF
d_gene: TRBD1
j_gene: TRBJ2-1
v_gene: TRBV27
abundance: .

CDR3nt: TGTGCCAGCAGTTTATGGGGTGGCAGGGGCACTGAAGCTTTCTTT
CDR3aa: CASSLWGGRGTEAFF
d_gene: .
j_gene: TRBJ1-1
v_gene: TRBV28
abundance: .

CDR3nt: TGCGCCAGCATGATCCAGGCTGGGGCCAACGTCCTGACTTTC
CDR3aa: CASMIQAGANVLTF
d_gene: .
j_gene: TRBJ2-6
v_gene: TRBV10-2
abundance: .

CDR3nt: TGTGCCAGCAGCTTTGCAGGGAAATACGAGCAGTACTTC
CDR3aa: CASSFAGKYEQYF
d_gene: .
j_gene: TRBJ2-7
v_gene: TRBV7-2
abundance: .

CDR3nt: TGTGCCAGCAGTTACTCCGGGACAGGGGACTACGAGCAGTACTTC
CDR3aa: CASSYSGTGDYEQYF
d_gene: TRBD1
j_gene: TRBJ2-7
v_gene: TRBV6-5
abundance: .

CDR3nt: TGTGCCAGCAGCTTAGAGGAGGGACAGGGACTCTACGAGCAGTACTTC
CDR3aa: CASSLEEGQGLYEQYF
d_gene: TRBD1
j_gene: TRBJ2-7
v_gene: TRBV7-9
abundance: .

CDR3nt: TGCGCCAGCAGCCAAGATCCCGGGGACAATGAGCAGTTCTTC
CDR3aa: CASSQDPGDNEQFF
d_gene: .
j_gene: TRBJ2-1
v_gene: TRBV4-1
abundance: .

CDR3nt: TGTGCCAGCAGCAGTCGGACAGGGGAGAGCACAGATACGCAGTATTTT
CDR3aa: CASSSRTGESTDTQYF
d_gene: .
j_gene: TRBJ2-3
v_gene: TRBV21-1
abundance: few

CDR3nt: TGTGCCAGCAGCTGTCGTGGGCAGGAGGACTACGAGCAGTACTTC
CDR3aa: CASSCRGQEDYEQYF
d_gene: .
j_gene: TRBJ2-7
v_gene: TRBV7-3
abundance: .

CDR3nt: TGTGCCAGCAACCACGGGGAGGAGGGCAATCAGCCCCAGCATTTT
CDR3aa: CASNHGEEGNQPQHF
d_gene: .
j_gene: TRBJ1-5
v_gene: TRBV6-1
abundance: .

CDR3nt: TGTGCCAGCAGCGTAGACGTGGGGGGATTCCAGTATTTT
CDR3aa: CASSVDVGGFQYF
d_gene: .
j_gene: TRBJ2-3
v_gene: TRBV9
abundance: .

CDR3nt: TGTGCCAGCGGACATCCTAGCTACAATGAGCAGTTCTTC
CDR3aa: CASGHPSYNEQFF
d_gene: .
j_gene: TRBJ2-1
v_gene: TRBV27
abundance: .

CDR3nt: TGCAGCGGTAACCCTAGCGGGAGGAACACAGATACGCAGTATTTT
CDR3aa: CSGNPSGRNTDTQYF
d_gene: TRBD2
j_gene: TRBJ2-3
v_gene: TRBV29-1
abundance: .

CDR3nt: TGTGCCACCAGCAGAGAAGTGACAGGTTCCTACGAGCAGTACTTC
CDR3aa: CATSREVTGSYEQYF
d_gene: .
j_gene: TRBJ2-7
v_gene: TRBV15
abundance: .